A selection of T cell receptor beta chains follows, all from one sample in a study of glioma-infiltrating T cells. Using its own MiXCR run on the multiplex PCR reads, TCRdb lists one record per CDR3 protein. In the table there are a few hundred thousand distinct CDR3 sequences, about two fifths of which are singletons. The source material was glioma tissue, nonneoplastic brain tissue, or PBMCs (not recorded which). The receptor source for this set is a human donor with low-grade glioma or glioblastoma, undergoing nonglioma brain surgery, or in good health (not recorded which). Both conserved end residues are part of each CDR3. D genes are given only for firm matches. Size tells how often a clone was seen (once, few, many) or the class of an expanded clone, and some rows leave it out.

TRBJ1-5 | 15 | TRBD1 | TRBV4-2 | . | TGTGCCAGCAGCCCGAGGACAGGGCGGGATCAGCCCCAGCATTTT | CASSPRTGRDQPQHF
TRBJ2-1 | 19 | TRBD1 | TRBV6-2/TRBV6-3 | . | TGTGCCAGCAGTTACCCGGGACAGGGGTACTTTTCCTCCTACAATGAGAAGTTCTTC | CASSYPGQGYFSSYNEKFF
TRBJ1-5 | 15 | . | TRBV2 | . | TGTGCCAGCAGCACAGTCCCGGGACCTTATCAGCCCCAGCATTTT | CASSTVPGPYQPQHF
TRBJ2-3 | 16 | . | TRBV4-2 | . | TGTGCCAGCAGCCAAGATCGGGGCAGAACCACAGGTACGCAGTATTTT | CASSQDRGRTTGTQYF
TRBJ2-3 | 16 | TRBD1 | TRBV7-3 | . | TGTGCCAGCAGCAATCCGACAGGGCCTAGCACAGATACGCAGTATTTT | CASSNPTGPSTDTQYF
TRBJ2-3 | 17 | . | TRBV25-1 | . | TGTGCCAGCAGCCCAGGGTCGGTTCACCGCCCCACAGATACGCAGTATTTT | CASSPGSVHRPTDTQYF
TRBJ2-5 | 16 | . | TRBV28 | . | TGTGCCAGCACTCCCCCATGGCCGGCAAACCAAGAGACCCAGTACTTC | CASTPPWPANQETQYF
TRBJ2-4 | 13 | . | TRBV6-2/TRBV6-3 | many | TGTGCCAGTTCCTTGCTAGCCAAAAACATTCAGTACTTC | CASSLLAKNIQYF
TRBJ1-1 | 13 | . | TRBV5-4 | . | TGTGCCACAAAGGGGGATTTGAACACTGAAGCTTTCTTT | CATKGDLNTEAFF
TRBJ2-3 | 16 | TRBD2 | TRBV7-3 | few | TGTGCCAGCAGCTTAAGTAGCGGGAGGGCCGGCGATACGCAGTATTTT | CASSLSSGRAGDTQYF